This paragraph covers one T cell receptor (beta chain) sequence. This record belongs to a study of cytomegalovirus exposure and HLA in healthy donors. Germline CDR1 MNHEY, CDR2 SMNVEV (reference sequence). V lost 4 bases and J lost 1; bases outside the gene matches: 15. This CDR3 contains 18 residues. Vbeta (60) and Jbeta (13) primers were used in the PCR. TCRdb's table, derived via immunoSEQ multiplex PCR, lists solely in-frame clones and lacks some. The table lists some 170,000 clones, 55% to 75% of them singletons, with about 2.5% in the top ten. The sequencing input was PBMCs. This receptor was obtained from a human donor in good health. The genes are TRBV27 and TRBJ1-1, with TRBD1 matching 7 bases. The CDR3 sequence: CASSSMTQNRGRNTEAFF. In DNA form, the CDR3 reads TGTGCCAGCAGTTCAATGACGCAAAACAGGGGCCGGAACACTGAAGCTTTCTTT.